The 30 T cell receptor beta chains listed next were all sequenced from one sample in a study of tumor T cells in aggressive B-cell lymphoma. Method: immunoSEQ multiplex PCR; TCRdb's copy keeps in-frame clones and lacks some. The sample yields 7,300 or so clones, 82% seen once. Sequencing was done on a sample of tumor tissue. All receptors derive from an adult with diffuse large B cell lymphoma.

The chain couples TRBV5-6 to TRBJ2-1; tentative D call: TRBD2 (6 bases). Germline V gene sequence: CDR1 SGHDT, CDR2 YYEEEE. V dropped 4 bases and J dropped 1 base, with 9 bases sitting between them. The CDR3 loop spans 14 amino acids. The CDR3: CASSPGGSYNEQFF. The CDR3 DNA sequence: TGTGCCAGCAGCCCCGGAGGGTCCTACAATGAGCAGTTCTTC.

V usage is TRBV27 and J usage is TRBJ1-2; D gene uncertain. V was cut by 0 bases and J by 4 bases, with 9 bases left in between. The CDR3 totals 14 residues. Germline CDR1 MNHEY, CDR2 SMNVEV (reference sequence). Here the CDR3 DNA reads TGTGCCAGCAGTTTATCAATTAGCAGCTATGGCTACACCTTC. It translates to CASSLSISSYGYTF.

This chain joins TRBV10-2 and TRBJ2-1; no reliable D call. The CDR3 is made up of 10 amino acids. Germline V gene sequence: CDR1 WSHSY, CDR2 SAAADI. V was trimmed by 8 bases and J by 8 bases, leaving 7 bases between them. This chain's CDR3 is CASSGDEQFF. DNA of the CDR3: TGCGCCAGCTCCGGTGATGAGCAGTTCTTC.

The CDR3 DNA sequence: TGTGCCAGCAGCCCCGGCCCGGGACAGGGACCCCTCCACCACACAGATACGCAGTATTTT. This translates into CASSPGPGQGPLHHTDTQYF. The rearrangement links TRBV7-3 to TRBJ2-3, with 9 nucleotides matching TRBD1. With V trimmed by 5 bases and J by 2 bases, 20 bases remained unmatched. Germline V gene data show CDR1 as SGHTA and CDR2 as FQGTGA. The CDR3 runs 20 residues. The variable domain in full, with the rest retrieved from reference TRBV7-3 and TRBJ2-3, is GAGVSQTPSNKVTEKGKYVELRCDPISGHTALYWYRQSLGQGPEFLIYFQGTGAADDSGLPNDRFFAVRPEGSVSTLKIQRTERGDSAVYLCASSPGPGQGPLHHTDTQYFGPGTRLTVL.

As concerns this clone: Other DNA sequences within the sample encode an identical CDR3. V gene TRBV15 combines with J gene TRBJ2-7; possibly TRBD1 for D (5 bases). The CDR3 covers 17 residues. Germline V gene sequence: CDR1 LNHNV, CDR2 YYDKDF (reference sequence). Trimming took 0 bases from V and 4 from J, leaving 19 bases between them. CDR3 bases: TGTGCCACCAGCAGAGATCTGGGGCCAGATCACTCTTACGAGCAGTACTTC. Its translation: CATSRDLGPDHSYEQYF.

The chain links TRBV6-5 to TRBJ2-5, with TRBD1 identical over 12 bases. The CDR3 totals 15 residues. Germline V CDR1 and CDR2: MNHEY, SVGAGI. V gave up 6 bases and J gave up 5 bases; unmatched junction bases: 7. The CDR3 DNA is TGTGCCAGCAGCCCCGGGACAGGGGGCTGGGAGACCCAGTACTTC. Translating gives CASSPGTGGWETQYF.

V is TRBV27 and J is TRBJ2-2; D is undetermined. The V end was cut by 10 bases, the J end by 1 base, with 4 bases between. CDR1 and CDR2 (germline): MNHEY, SMNVEV (reference sequence). CDR3 length: 11 amino acids. CDR3 nucleotide sequence: TGTGCCACCATGAACACCGGGGAGCTGTTTTTT. Protein product: CATMNTGELFF.

This chain connects TRBV4-2 to TRBJ1-2, with a possible D match to TRBD1 (5 bases). V dropped 1 base and J dropped 8 bases, with 20 bases sitting between them. The CDR3 consists of 16 residues. Germline lookup yields CDR1 LGHNA and CDR2 YNFKEQ. CDR3 bases: TGTGCCAGCAGCCAAGCGGGGCTTGGGGAGGGATTGGGCTACACCTTC. Translated: CASSQAGLGEGLGYTF.

About this clone itself: Relative to the germline gene, one junction end is altered; a read error may explain this. The same CDR3 arises from other DNA sequences in this sample as well. The chain carries TRBV5-1 and TRBJ1-1; D is possibly TRBD1 (6 bases). Germline V CDR1 and CDR2: SGHRS, YFSETQ. This CDR3 comprises 14 residues. CDR3 amino acids: CASSLGDRSTEAFF. The CDR3, as DNA: TGCGCCAGCAGCTTGGGAGACAGGAGCACTGAAGCGTTCTTT.

The chain carries TRBV27 and TRBJ1-1, with TRBD1 identical over 9 bases. The germline V gene has CDR1 MNHEY and CDR2 SMNVEV (reference sequence). The V and J ends lost 6 bases and 3 bases, in that order; junction bases with no gene match: 14. The CDR3 sequence is 17 residues long. The CDR3 DNA is TGTGCCAGCAGCATGCTTCAGGTCGGGACAGGGCACACTGAAGCTTTCTTT. This translates into CASSMLQVGTGHTEAFF.

The CDR3 sequence: CASSFGTPYEQYF. The CDR3 DNA follows: TGTGCCAGCAGTTTCGGGACACCCTACGAGCAGTACTTC. The chain carries TRBV28 and TRBJ2-7, with D perhaps matching TRBD1 (6 bases). The CDR3 is made up of 13 amino acids. In germline, CDR1 is MDHEN, CDR2 SYDVKM. V lost 3 bases and J 2 bases, leaving 8 bases between the germline ends.

J is TRBJ1-6 and V is TRBV7-9; 7 nucleotides align to TRBD1. V gave up 5 bases and J gave up 11 bases; unmatched junction bases: 9. The CDR3 length is 14 residues. Germline CDR1 and CDR2: SEHNR and FQNEAQ (reference sequence). The CDR3 sequence: CASSPPTGVPPLHF. The CDR3 DNA sequence: TGTGCCAGCAGCCCCCCCACAGGGGTGCCACCCCTCCACTTT.

V is TRBV29-1 and J is TRBJ2-3; 7 bases map to TRBD2. Germline V gene data show CDR1 as SQVTM and CDR2 as ANQGSEA. The CDR3 spans 16 residues. Germline trimming cut 4 bases from V and 0 bases from J; bases unmatched to any gene: 10. The CDR3 region has the DNA TGCAGCGTTGCCCTCCAGCGGGAATCTAGCACAGATACGCAGTATTTT. It translates to CSVALQRESSTDTQYF.

This chain uses TRBV19 with TRBJ2-3, with 7 nucleotides matching TRBD1. The CDR3 is 14 amino acids. Germline V lookup: CDR1 LNHDA, CDR2 SQIVND (reference sequence). Unmatched junction bases numbered 6, after V lost 9 bases and J lost 0 bases. The CDR3 protein is CASGQVSSTDTQYF. CDR3 DNA: TGTGCCAGCGGACAGGTCTCTAGCACAGATACGCAGTATTTT.

The rearrangement links TRBV28 to TRBJ1-1; 10 bases match TRBD1. V lost 8 bases and J lost 6; bases outside the gene matches: 18. In germline, CDR1 is MDHEN, CDR2 SYDVKM. This CDR3 comprises 17 residues. The CDR3 sequence is CASGQDRGFGGWAEAFF. Written as DNA, the CDR3 is TGTGCCAGCGGGCAGGACAGGGGGTTCGGTGGCTGGGCTGAAGCTTTCTTT.

This sequence joins TRBV28 and TRBJ2-1; 8 nucleotides agree with TRBD1. The CDR3 has 15 residues. The junction had 9 bases not matched to a gene; V was cut back by 5 bases and J by 6 bases. Germline V gives CDR1 MDHEN, CDR2 SYDVKM. CDR3 nucleotides: TGTGCCAGCAGTGAGGACAGGGACCCCTTCAATGAGCAGTTCTTC. Its protein product is CASSEDRDPFNEQFF.

The chain combines TRBV2 with TRBJ2-3, with unresolved D. Trimming removed 7 bases at V and 6 bases at J, with 5 bases between. From germline, CDR1 is SNHLY and CDR2 FYNNEI. CDR3 size: 10 residues. The CDR3 sequence is CASTRDTQYF. The CDR3 nucleotides are TGTGCCAGCACCAGGGATACGCAGTATTTT.

This chain links TRBV4-2 with TRBJ2-3; TRBD2 is a possible D gene (6 bases). CDR3 length: 18 amino acids. The V end lost 1 base, the J end lost 7 bases, and 24 bases lay between the germline ends. Germline V CDR1 and CDR2: LGHNA, YNFKEQ. CDR3 in amino acids: CASSQASTGTYAPHTQYF. CDR3 coding DNA: TGTGCCAGCAGCCAAGCGAGCACCGGGACTTACGCACCGCATACGCAGTATTTT.

This clone has a single count. This rearrangement joins TRBV15 to TRBJ2-3; D may be TRBD1 (5 bases). The CDR3 contains 14 residues. V lost 0 bases and J 2 bases, leaving 6 bases between the germline ends. Germline V gene data show CDR1 as LNHNV and CDR2 as YYDKDF (reference sequence). In DNA, the CDR3 is TGTGCCACCAGCAGAGAAGGGGCCACAGATACGCAGTATTTT. This sequence encodes CATSREGATDTQYF.

This clone was recorded once. The rearrangement links TRBV27 to TRBJ1-2, with D tentatively TRBD1 (5 bases). V lost 6 bases and J lost 8, with 19 bases in between. CDR1 is MNHEY and CDR2 is SMNVEV in the germline V gene (reference sequence). CDR3 length equals 14 residues. CDR3 region: CASRFGGGIWGYTF. The CDR3 DNA reads as TGTGCCAGCAGGTTCGGTGGGGGGATCTGGGGCTACACCTTC.

On this clone itself: A read error may account for a junction end that differs from germline. At the DNA level, this CDR3 is encoded by other sequences in the same sample as well. V is TRBV7-7 and J is TRBJ2-5; 10 bases align to TRBD2. The CDR3 is 15 residues long. The germline CDR1 and CDR2 sequences are SSHAT and FNYEAQ (reference sequence). The CDR3 is CASSLERGGGETQYF. The CDR3 DNA follows: TGTGCTAGCAGCTTAGAGCGGGGGGGCGGGGAGACCCAGTACTTC.

This chain joins TRBV19 and TRBJ2-6; possible D gene TRBD2, 5 bases. V was trimmed by 3 bases and J by 1 base, leaving 7 bases between them. The CDR3 spans 15 residues. The germline gives CDR1 LNHDA, CDR2 SQIVND (reference sequence). The CDR3 nucleotides read TGTGCCAGTAGTATGTGGAGGTCTGGGGCCAACGTCCTGACTTTC. Amino acids: CASSMWRSGANVLTF.

The chain carries TRBV5-6 and TRBJ1-4; D might be TRBD1 (5 bases). This CDR3 has 16 amino acids. V was cut by 0 bases and J by 6 bases, with 15 bases left in between. CDR1 is SGHDT and CDR2 is YYEEEE in the germline V gene. CDR3 residues: CASSLEENRIDEKLFF. The CDR3 DNA follows: TGTGCCAGCAGCTTGGAGGAGAACAGGATCGATGAAAAACTGTTTTTT.

This clone was counted a few times. V usage is TRBV14 and J usage is TRBJ1-1, with D tentatively TRBD1 (6 bases). Trimming shortened V by 4 bases and J by 12 bases, and 24 bases separated the two germline ends. This CDR3 is 15 amino acids long. CDR1 and CDR2 from the germline V gene are SGHDN and FVKESK. The CDR3 loop is CASSPGGAGALLSFF. CDR3 coding DNA: TGTGCCAGCAGCCCGGGGGGGGCAGGGGCCCTCTTGTCTTTCTTT.

The chain combines TRBV9 with TRBJ1-1, with D perhaps matching TRBD1 (5 bases). The germline gives CDR1 SGDLS, CDR2 YYNGEE. V was trimmed by 3 bases and J by 0 bases, leaving 9 bases between them. The CDR3 spans 14 residues. CDR3 region: CASSGQPMNTEAFF. The CDR3, as DNA: TGTGCCAGCAGCGGACAGCCCATGAACACTGAAGCTTTCTTT.

The genes are TRBV6-6 and TRBJ2-2; 7 positions match TRBD1. The CDR3 has 14 amino acids. With 6 bases clipped from V and 4 bases from J, the junction kept 5 bases outside the gene matches. Per germline, CDR1 MNHNY and CDR2 SVGAGI (reference sequence). The CDR3 DNA is TGTGCCAGCAGCCCGACAGGGAGCACCGGGGAGCTGTTTTTT. Translating it yields CASSPTGSTGELFF.

The V and J genes are TRBV27 and TRBJ2-6; possibly TRBD2 for D (5 bases). The CDR3 length is 17 residues. V lost 3 bases and J 0 bases, leaving 12 bases between the germline ends. Germline V CDR1 and CDR2: MNHEY, SMNVEV (reference sequence). Here the CDR3 DNA reads TGTGCCAGCAGTTTCACCCCCGCGGGCTCTGGGGCCAACGTCCTGACTTTC. Its translation is CASSFTPAGSGANVLTF.

V usage is TRBV5-4 and J usage is TRBJ1-2, with TRBD1 matching 8 bases. Germline V gives CDR1 SGHNT, CDR2 YYREEE (reference sequence). V lost 4 bases, J lost 3 bases, and 8 bases stayed unmatched. There are 15 residues in the CDR3. DNA of the CDR3: TGTGCCAGCAGCCAGGGACAGGTTACCTACTATGGCTACACCTTC. Its translation: CASSQGQVTYYGYTF.

This clone was seen only once. This sequence joins TRBV28 and TRBJ1-5, with D possibly matching TRBD1 (5 bases). Trimming cost V 2 bases and J 0 bases, with 11 bases left between them. Germline V gene lookup returns CDR1 MDHEN and CDR2 SYDVKM. The CDR3 length is 16 residues. In nucleotides, the CDR3 is TGTGCCAGCAGTTTAGGGGGGACTTATAGCAATCAGCCCCAGCATTTT. As protein: CASSLGGTYSNQPQHF.

This rearrangement joins TRBV5-6 to TRBJ1-5, with D hard to call. CDR1 is SGHDT, CDR2 YYEEEE, per germline. The ends were cut back, 2 bases at V and 1 base at J, with 10 bases in the middle. The CDR3 is 15 residues long. In DNA, the CDR3 is TGTGCCAGCAGCTTACTGGGAGGGAGCAATCAGCCCCAGCATTTT. Translating gives CASSLLGGSNQPQHF.